This TCR beta chain is drawn from a study of long-term antiretroviral therapy in people with HIV. Whole-study results and caveats: Collection of the blood, which took place between 2004 and 2017, possibly occurred under older ART regimens.

Trimming pared 0 bases from V and 1 base from J, leaving 15 bases between. The CDR3 length is 17 residues. Germline V gene data show CDR1 as SNHLY and CDR2 as FYNNEI. At survey level, the immunoSEQ assay was run in its v3.0 version. Sequencing used immunoSEQ multiplex PCR; TCRdb keeps in-frame clones, though not all of them. The table lists more than 20,000 clones, about 88% of them singletons. As concerns this clone: Its target is not known.

V usage is TRBV2 and J usage is TRBJ1-1; D is perhaps TRBD1 (6 bases). The receptor's source is a man aged 35 to 55 with HIV. Here the sequenced sample was unsorted PBMCs, taken approximately 2.6 years after starting antiretroviral therapy. CDR3 sequence (DNA): TGTGCCAGCAGTGAAGCGCTTCACAGGGCCGAGAACACTGAAGCTTTCTTT. Protein: CASSEALHRAENTEAFF.